This TCR gamma chain was identified in a study of gamma delta lymphoproliferative disorders and STAT genes (dated by TCRdb to 2017 to 2018). Looking at the study overall: Of the 9 Tgammadelta LGLL patients who were sequenced, 4 had symptomatic disease and 5 followed an indolent course. The LymphoTrack Dx TCRG Assay was used to prepare gamma-chain libraries from at least 50 ng of genomic DNA. Because no corresponding Invivoscribe delta assay was available, delta-chain libraries were prepared according to the EuroClonality-NGS working group standard operating procedure. Within a larger immunophenotypic and STAT-mutation study, TCR gamma and delta CDR3 repertoires were profiled by deep sequencing in Tgammadelta lymphoproliferative disease patients and healthy controls. The TCR-sequenced pilot group comprised roughly 10 Tgammadelta large granular lymphocyte leukemia patients and a couple of hepatosplenic T-cell lymphoma patients. To confirm results, a couple of gamma-chain samples and every delta-chain sample were sequenced twice.

This clone counts as medium-sized (0.01 to 0.1%). Its cognate antigen has yet to be identified. No per-base quality is available; no much larger clone lies one base away. Its CDR3 holds 9 amino acids, cysteine through phenylalanine. Of the read, only the CDR3 DNA is kept; its 27 bases are in frame from base 1. Per the germline V gene (reference sequence), VTNTFY is the CDR1 and YDVSTARD is the CDR2. In both library methods, multiplex PCR was carried out with primers targeting conserved V and J regions of the TCR genes. Amplicons were purified, pooled and sequenced on an Illumina MiSeq platform. Turning to the authors' computational methods: V(D)J alignment, clonotype assembly and translation were done with MiXCR, while functionality assessment and CDR3 repertoire analyses were done with VDJtools. CDR3 was defined per IMGT, and analyses were restricted to productive sequences using functional genes, excluding ORF genes and pseudogenes. Identical amino acid CDR3s of major clonotypes (frequency >=5%) were searched for across all patients and controls using a custom Python script. Clonotype frequencies in patients versus controls were compared with a one-sided non-parametric Wilcoxon test. Public reads were reanalyzed in TCRdb with CATT, and rows carrying the same DNA were merged afterwards. TCRdb's processing, not the authors' own work, is the source of the V and J calls. The sample table lists about 1,900 gamma-chain clones, around 7.3% of them with a count of one. The top ten hold approximately 68% of the sample.

The research as a whole found: Almost every major gamma and delta clonotype in patients was public, meaning shared with at least one healthy donor, and only a couple of gamma clonotypes were private to disease. Control T cells likely spanned varied maturation stages, while leukemic cells were skewed toward terminal effectors, potentially limiting patient-control comparisons. When whole repertoires were clustered, gamma repertoires from patients formed a group apart from those of healthy controls, but delta repertoires showed no separation between the groups. The authors noted that NGS specificity may be reduced at low frequencies, so the public or private nature of leukemic clones needs confirmation. Major clones in indolent patients were dominated by Vgamma9-JgammaP and Vdelta2-Ddelta3-Jdelta1 rearrangements, whereas these rearrangements were absent in symptomatic patients, in whom less common gene combinations were used.

Genomic DNA from peripheral blood mononuclear cells isolated from patients and controls was used for TCR sequencing. The sequenced patients had a median age of about 65 years and comprised about 5 males and six or seven females. Patients were recruited at a single hematology unit in Padova, Italy, and were reclassified according to 2017 WHO criteria for T-LGLL or HSTCL. Every patient sample was obtained either before therapy or while the patient was off therapy. Sequencing used blood. This TCR derives from a human donor with gamma-delta T-cell large granular lymphocyte leukemia. No J gene was called, and the V gene is TRGV3. The CDR3 sequence is CATWDHGLF. The DNA sequence is given as TGTGCCACCTGGGACCACGGACTCTTT.